Below, 26 T cell receptor beta chains from the same sample are listed, as sequenced in a study of blood T cell repertoires in COVID-19. The assay was immunoSEQ multiplex PCR, and TCRdb's table has in-frame clones only and misses some. This sample has approximately 150,000 clones, with approximately 86% found just once. The sequenced material came from peripheral blood. Receptors originate from a man between 65 and 85 years old with acute or convalescent COVID-19.

The CDR3 loop reads CASSQDYPGVSYEQYF. Here the CDR3 DNA reads TGTGCCAGCAGCCAAGATTACCCGGGGGTGAGCTACGAGCAGTACTTC. The chain has TRBV4-2 and TRBJ2-7; D might be TRBD2 (6 bases). The ends were cut back, 0 bases at V and 3 bases at J, with 15 bases in the middle. CDR1 LGHNA and CDR2 YNFKEQ come from the germline V gene. The CDR3 contains 16 residues.

This clone was counted once. The V gene is TRBV19, the J gene TRBJ1-6; 9 nucleotides align to TRBD1. CDR3 length equals 15 residues. Germline V gives CDR1 LNHDA, CDR2 SQIVND (reference sequence). V shed 3 bases and J 9 bases; nucleotides not matched to a gene: 6. The CDR3 here is CASSIPGDRASPLHF. The CDR3 nucleotides read TGTGCCAGTAGTATCCCCGGGGACAGGGCTTCACCCCTCCACTTT.

This clone has a handful of counts. The chain links TRBV20-1 to TRBJ1-1; no clear D. This CDR3 is built from 11 residues. CDR1 and CDR2 from the germline V gene are DFQATT and SNEGSKA (reference sequence). V was cut by 5 bases and J by 5 bases, with 9 bases left in between. The chain's CDR3 is CSAATGTEAFF. CDR3 coding DNA: TGCAGTGCTGCTACCGGGACTGAAGCTTTCTTT.

This chain links TRBV28 with TRBJ2-3; TRBD2 might be the D (5 bases). Looked up from germline, CDR1 is MDHEN and CDR2 is SYDVKM. This CDR3 region has 15 residues. The germline V and J ends were trimmed by 6 bases and 3 bases, with 16 bases remaining between them. The CDR3 is CASSSWAGKTDTQYF. Written as DNA, the CDR3 is TGTGCCAGCAGCTCCTGGGCGGGTAAGACAGATACGCAGTATTTT.

This clone appeared a single time. The gene calls are TRBV18 and TRBJ2-7; tentative D call: TRBD2 (5 bases). Germline CDR1 reads KGHSH; CDR2 reads LQKENI. Deletions cut 4 bases from V and 3 bases from J, with 16 bases between. There are 15 residues in the CDR3. The CDR3 DNA sequence: TGTGCCAGCTCACAAGGTGGGAGTCCTGACTACGAGCAGTACTTC. Encoded protein: CASSQGGSPDYEQYF.

V usage is TRBV6-1 and J usage is TRBJ1-6; D call uncertain. The CDR3 contains 13 residues. Deletions cut 0 bases from V and 7 bases from J, with 4 bases between. Germline V gives CDR1 MNHNS, CDR2 SASEGT. DNA for the CDR3: TGTGCCAGCAGTGAAGCAGAGAATTCACCCCTCCACTTT. This encodes CASSEAENSPLHF.

This clone was seen only once. J is TRBJ2-1 and V is TRBV28; TRBD1 agrees at 9 bases. CDR1 MDHEN and CDR2 SYDVKM come from the germline V gene. V dropped 2 bases and J dropped 13; count of bases not matched to a gene: 9. The CDR3 has 14 residues. CDR3: CASSLPGQGLRQFF. The CDR3 DNA reads TGTGCCAGCAGTTTACCGGGACAGGGCCTAAGACAGTTCTTC.

The rearrangement joins TRBV6-5 to TRBJ1-4; no clear D. CDR3 length: 13 amino acids. Germline V gives CDR1 MNHEY, CDR2 SVGAGI. Trimming pared 0 bases from V and 8 bases from J, leaving 7 bases between. In DNA, the CDR3 is TGTGCCAGCAGTTACTCAACAGAGGAAAAACTGTTTTTT. This encodes CASSYSTEEKLFF.

The chain links TRBV21-1 to TRBJ2-3; TRBD1 was called by the table and not checked on the DNA. TRBV21-1 is assigned pseudogene status. The CDR3 spans 17 residues. This CDR3 is CAIDDEGTGGEKDTQYF. DNA of the CDR3: TGTGCCATCGACGATGAGGGGACAGGGGGCGAGAAAGATACGCAGTATTTT.

This chain links TRBV6-4 with TRBJ2-2, with D tentatively TRBD1 (5 bases). The CDR3 consists of 13 residues. CDR1 is MRHNA, CDR2 SNTAGT, per germline. Trimming cost V 6 bases and J 5 bases, with 10 bases left between them. The CDR3 sequence is CASSPGQTGELFF. In nucleotides, the CDR3 is TGTGCCAGCAGCCCCGGACAAACCGGGGAGCTGTTTTTT.

This clone has only a few counts. This chain joins TRBV5-1 and TRBJ2-2; the D gene is possibly TRBD2 (5 bases). Germline CDR1 SGHRS, CDR2 YFSETQ. V lost 1 base, J lost 0 bases, and 10 bases lay in between. The CDR3 runs 16 residues. The CDR3 loop reads CASSLLQRTNTGELFF. Written as DNA, the CDR3 is TGCGCCAGCAGCTTGCTTCAGCGGACGAACACCGGGGAGCTGTTTTTT.

V is TRBV5-1 and J is TRBJ2-7; 7 bases are a match to TRBD2. Germline V lookup: CDR1 SGHRS, CDR2 YFSETQ. This CDR3 is 15 amino acids long. Unmatched junction bases numbered 7, after V lost 0 bases and J lost 4 bases. This CDR3 reads CASSLAASGLYEQYF. CDR3 DNA sequence: TGCGCCAGCAGCTTGGCCGCTAGCGGCCTATACGAGCAGTACTTC. The whole variable domain, filled in from reference TRBV5-1 and TRBJ2-7, reads KAGVTQTPRYLIKTRGQQVTLSCSPISGHRSVSWYQQTPGQGLQFLFEYFSETQRNKGNFPGRFSGRQFSNSRSEMNVSTLELGDSALYLCASSLAASGLYEQYFGPGTRLTVT.

The gene calls are TRBV2 and TRBJ2-5; tentatively, D is TRBD1 (6 bases). The CDR3 sequence is 14 residues long. Germline CDR1 is SNHLY and CDR2 is FYNNEI. V lost 6 bases and J 2 bases, leaving 13 bases between the germline ends. CDR3 sequence (DNA): TGTGCCAGCAGGGGGACAAGGCTACAAGAGACCCAGTACTTC. Translation gives CASRGTRLQETQYF. The full variable domain, in which reference TRBV2 and TRBJ2-5 provide the parts outside the CDR3, is EPEVTQTPSHQVTQMGQEVILRCVPISNHLYFYWYRQILGQKVEFLVSFYNNEISEKSEIFDDQFSVERPDGSNFTLKIRSTKLEDSAMYFCASRGTRLQETQYFGPGTRLLVL.

The rearrangement links TRBV7-8 to TRBJ2-7; 9 bases map to TRBD1. This CDR3 comprises 15 residues. Germline CDR1 and CDR2: SGHVS and FQNEAQ. V lost 5 bases, J lost 5 bases, and 10 bases stayed unmatched. The CDR3 loop is CASSTAIQGAHEQYF. CDR3 nucleotides: TGTGCCAGCAGCACCGCCATACAGGGGGCCCACGAGCAGTACTTC.

The DNA for the CDR3 is TGTGCCAGCAGCCAAGGCGACAGGGTTGTTTCACCCCTCCACTTT. This gives the protein CASSQGDRVVSPLHF. This chain uses TRBV4-2 with TRBJ1-6; 7 bases match TRBD1. The CDR3 is 15 residues long. V lost 1 base, J lost 9 bases, and 6 bases stayed unmatched. Germline V gene lookup returns CDR1 LGHNA and CDR2 YNFKEQ.

This clone appeared a few times. The chain has TRBV28 and TRBJ1-2; 9 bases are a match to TRBD1. The CDR3 length is 17 residues. Trimming took 6 bases from V and 8 from J; bases not matched to a gene: 19. Looked up from germline, CDR1 is MDHEN and CDR2 is SYDVKM. The CDR3 region has the DNA TGTGCCAGCAGCTCCCCTATAGGGACAGGGCAAAGGGGCGGCTACACCTTC. As protein: CASSSPIGTGQRGGYTF.

The chain combines TRBV24-1 with TRBJ2-5; 12 bases fit TRBD2. Germline assignment: CDR1 KGHDR and CDR2 SFDVKD. With V trimmed by 6 bases and J by 2 bases, 6 bases remained unmatched. The CDR3 is 16 residues long. CDR3 in amino acids: CATSRTSGNPQETQYF. The CDR3, as DNA: TGTGCCACCAGTCGGACTAGCGGGAACCCTCAAGAGACCCAGTACTTC.

Details on this clone: This specimen includes other DNA sequences encoding the same CDR3. The chain carries TRBV5-1 and TRBJ2-1; possible D gene TRBD2, 6 bases. Germline CDR1 reads SGHRS; CDR2 reads YFSETQ. V was trimmed by 8 bases and J by 3 bases, leaving 18 bases between them. This CDR3 comprises 15 residues. The CDR3 bases are TGCGCCAGTAGCGTAGGCGGGACTTACTACAATGAGCAGTTCTTC. It encodes CASSVGGTYYNEQFF.

V gene TRBV28 combines with J gene TRBJ1-2; 8 bases line up with TRBD1. Germline trimming cut 6 bases from V and 14 bases from J; bases unmatched to any gene: 11. CDR1 and CDR2 (germline): MDHEN, SYDVKM. This CDR3 has 12 amino acids. The CDR3: CASSRADRVTTF. In DNA, the CDR3 is TGTGCCAGCAGCCGGGCGGACAGGGTGACAACCTTC.

The chain combines TRBV5-4 with TRBJ1-2, with 8 nucleotides matching TRBD1. Germline lookup yields CDR1 SGHNT and CDR2 YYREEE (reference sequence). The CDR3 length is 13 residues. After removal of 4 bases from V and 4 bases from J, the junction contained 3 bases not matched to a gene. CDR3 coding DNA: TGTGCCAGCAGCCAGACAGGGGTCTATGGCTACACCTTC. Encoded protein: CASSQTGVYGYTF.

A single count supports this clone. The chain carries TRBV27 and TRBJ1-1, with 7 bases that match TRBD1. Looked up from germline, CDR1 is MNHEY and CDR2 is SMNVEV (reference sequence). The CDR3 is 15 residues long. Trimming removed 2 bases from V and 4 bases from J; junction bases left unmatched: 7. CDR3 nucleotide sequence: TGTGCCAGCAGTTTAAGAGGCCAGGGGGGCACTGAAGCTTTCTTT. Encoded protein: CASSLRGQGGTEAFF.

J is TRBJ2-7 and V is TRBV2, with 10 nucleotides matching TRBD1. Germline lookup yields CDR1 SNHLY and CDR2 FYNNEI. The CDR3 is 14 residues long. The junction had 2 bases not matched to a gene; V was cut back by 5 bases and J by 1 base. The CDR3 is CASSSGQGSYEQYF. In nucleotides, the CDR3 is TGTGCCAGCAGTTCGGGACAGGGGTCCTACGAGCAGTACTTC.

This rearrangement joins TRBV7-2 to TRBJ1-5; a possible D gene is TRBD1 (5 bases). With 5 bases removed from V and 2 bases from J, the gap between germline ends came to 13 bases. Germline loops: CDR1 SGHTA, CDR2 FQGNSA. This CDR3 comprises 15 residues. CDR3 bases: TGTGCCAGCAGCGCGGCAGGGCGGCGCAATCAGCCCCAGCATTTT. Its protein is CASSAAGRRNQPQHF.

This chain links TRBV27 with TRBJ1-2; 11 bases agree with TRBD1. J gave up 3 bases and V 6 bases, and 6 bases lay outside the gene matches. The CDR3 extends over 15 amino acids. Germline V gene lookup returns CDR1 MNHEY and CDR2 SMNVEV (reference sequence). CDR3 nucleotides: TGTGCCAGCAGAGGCCCGGGACAGGGGGACTATGGCTACACCTTC. Its translation: CASRGPGQGDYGYTF.

V usage is TRBV5-1 and J usage is TRBJ2-5, with TRBD1 matching over 7 bases. Trimming cost V 0 bases and J 1 base; bases outside gene matches: 3. Germline V gives CDR1 SGHRS, CDR2 YFSETQ. The length of the CDR3 is 15 residues. CDR3 sequence: CASSLGGQTQETQYF. The CDR3 DNA reads as TGCGCCAGCAGCTTGGGGGGACAGACCCAAGAGACCCAGTACTTC.

V gene TRBV11-1 combines with J gene TRBJ2-4; 7 nucleotides line up with TRBD1. Per the germline V gene, CDR1 is SGHAT and CDR2 is FQDESV (reference sequence). The V and J ends lost 5 bases and 1 base, in that order; junction bases with no gene match: 5. This CDR3 comprises 15 residues. Here the CDR3 reads CASSTKQGAKNIQYF. In nucleotides, the CDR3 is TGTGCCAGCAGCACTAAACAGGGGGCCAAAAACATTCAGTACTTC.